Following are 18 T cell receptor beta chains from one sample sequenced in a study of T cell changes during pregnancy in multiple sclerosis. Profiling relied on immunoSEQ multiplex PCR, and the TCRdb table lists in-frame clones only, not all of them. The repertoire holds 60,000 to 90,000 clones, with 75% to 90% as singletons. This specimen consisted of peripheral blood, obtained before pregnancy. All receptors derive from a female donor with multiple sclerosis, enrolled in a pregnancy study.

The sample holds a few counts of this clone. The chain has TRBV10-1 and TRBJ1-2; D uncertain. With 6 bases removed from V and 4 bases from J, the gap between germline ends came to 12 bases. The germline gives CDR1 WNHNN, CDR2 SYGVQD (reference sequence). This CDR3 spans 13 amino acids. CDR3 in DNA: TGCGCCAGCAGCCCCGGAGCGCGCTATGGCTACACCTTC. Translated, it gives CASSPGARYGYTF.

The gene calls are TRBV19 and TRBJ1-5; no clear D. This CDR3 spans 14 amino acids. Germline lookup yields CDR1 LNHDA and CDR2 SQIVND (reference sequence). V was trimmed by 2 bases and J by 3 bases, leaving 8 bases between them. The CDR3 loop reads CASSITVINQPQHF. CDR3 DNA sequence: TGTGCCAGTAGTATAACAGTTATCAATCAGCCCCAGCATTTT.

The chain couples TRBV30 to TRBJ1-1; D gene ambiguous. Trimming shortened V by 0 bases and J by 0 bases, and 8 bases separated the two germline ends. This CDR3 region has 14 residues. The V gene's germline CDR1 is GTSNPN and CDR2 SVGIG (reference sequence). The CDR3 is CAWSVSGVNTEAFF. The CDR3 region has the DNA TGTGCCTGGAGTGTATCGGGAGTGAACACTGAAGCTTTCTTT.

The chain links TRBV29-1 to TRBJ1-1; 8 bases map to TRBD1. Germline values: CDR1 SQVTM, CDR2 ANQGSEA. This CDR3 region has 15 residues. V lost 5 bases and J lost 0; bases outside the gene matches: 8. For the CDR3, the DNA is TGCAGCGTTCGACAGGGGTGGGGTATGAACACTGAAGCTTTCTTT. Translation: CSVRQGWGMNTEAFF.

This chain uses TRBV30 with TRBJ2-5, with TRBD1 matching 9 bases. Unmatched junction bases numbered 6, after V lost 2 bases and J lost 5 bases. This CDR3 has 14 amino acids. Germline CDR1 GTSNPN, CDR2 SVGIG (reference sequence). In DNA, the CDR3 is TGTGCCTGGAGTTTGACAGGGGGTAGGGAGACCCAGTACTTC. Encoded protein: CAWSLTGGRETQYF.

The chain uses TRBV6-4 and TRBJ1-5; 8 bases are shared with TRBD1. CDR3 length: 22 residues. Trimming at V came to 2 bases and at J to 3 bases, leaving 24 bases not matched to a gene. The V gene's germline CDR1 is MRHNA and CDR2 SNTAGT. The CDR3 region has the DNA TGTGCCAGCAGTGACAATAACTGGGCAGGGGGCTTTCTTAGCGCCTTCAATCAGCCCCAGCATTTT. It translates to CASSDNNWAGGFLSAFNQPQHF.

This chain connects TRBV7-2 to TRBJ2-1; TRBD1 agrees at 7 bases. In germline, CDR1 is SGHTA, CDR2 FQGNSA. J gave up 4 bases and V 2 bases, and 5 bases lay outside the gene matches. The CDR3 has 15 amino acids. The CDR3 DNA sequence: TGTGCCAGCAGCTTAAACAGGGGAATTTACAATGAGCAGTTCTTC. Protein sequence: CASSLNRGIYNEQFF.

The CDR3: CASSFYSNEQFF. The CDR3 DNA sequence: TGCGCCAGCAGCTTCTATTCGAATGAGCAGTTCTTC. The rearrangement joins TRBV5-1 to TRBJ2-1; D uncertain. CDR1 and CDR2 from the germline V gene are SGHRS and YFSETQ. The CDR3 contains 12 residues. Trimming removed 2 bases at V and 7 bases at J, with 7 bases between.

The chain combines TRBV6-6 with TRBJ2-1, with 9 positions matching TRBD2. With 0 bases clipped from V and 5 bases from J, the junction kept 5 bases outside the gene matches. CDR3 size: 16 residues. CDR1 and CDR2 from the germline V gene are MNHNY and SVGAGI (reference sequence). The CDR3 sequence: CASSYSGGGGNNEQFF. The CDR3 coding sequence is TGTGCCAGCAGTTACTCGGGCGGGGGGGGAAACAATGAGCAGTTCTTC.

The chain has TRBV5-1 and TRBJ1-2; 12 bases line up with TRBD1. Germline V CDR1 and CDR2: SGHRS, YFSETQ. V trimming: 4 bases; J trimming: 6 bases; junction bases outside the gene matches: 13. The CDR3 contains 17 residues. Here the CDR3 DNA reads TGCGCCAGCAGCGCAGACGTTACCGGGACAGGGGGCGATGGCTACACCTTC. Protein: CASSADVTGTGGDGYTF.

This clone is a singleton in its sample. The chain carries TRBV9 and TRBJ2-1, with D possibly matching TRBD1 (6 bases). Germline assignment: CDR1 SGDLS and CDR2 YYNGEE. The length of the CDR3 is 16 residues. V lost 4 bases, J lost 6 bases, and 20 bases lay in between. The CDR3 loop reads CASSPPGTPSPNEQFF. CDR3 sequence (DNA): TGTGCCAGCAGCCCCCCCGGGACACCCAGCCCCAATGAGCAGTTCTTC.

This clone was seen a single time. The gene calls are TRBV4-1 and TRBJ1-2; D remains unclear. Germline V gene lookup returns CDR1 MGHRA and CDR2 YSYEKL. V gave up 5 bases and J gave up 4 bases, with 14 bases separating them. This CDR3 is 14 amino acids long. The DNA of the CDR3 is TGCGCCAGCAGCAAAGCGACATCAGGCTATGGCTACACCTTC. Its protein is CASSKATSGYGYTF.

The chain uses TRBV12-5 and TRBJ2-1; 7 bases map to TRBD1. Per germline, CDR1 LGHNT and CDR2 FRNRAP. The ends lost 6 bases at V and 10 bases at J; junction bases unmatched: 12. The CDR3 is made up of 14 amino acids. The CDR3 loop is CASGQGQSLGEQFF. For the CDR3, the DNA is TGTGCTAGTGGCCAGGGACAGTCCCTCGGCGAGCAGTTCTTC.

The chain has TRBV6-5 and TRBJ1-1; 7 bases match TRBD1. CDR1 MNHEY and CDR2 SVGAGI come from the germline V gene. The V and J ends lost 6 bases and 4 bases, in that order; junction bases with no gene match: 8. The CDR3 has 14 residues. Here the CDR3 DNA reads TGTGCCAGCAGATGGGGATCAGGGGGCACTGAAGCTTTCTTT. This gives the protein CASRWGSGGTEAFF.

The chain carries TRBV18 and TRBJ2-4, with D possibly matching TRBD2 (5 bases). The ends were cut back, 1 base at V and 5 bases at J, with 18 bases in the middle. Germline V gene lookup returns CDR1 KGHSH and CDR2 LQKENI. The CDR3 runs 17 residues. The CDR3 reads CASSPRSGNWKENIQYF. DNA of the CDR3: TGTGCCAGCTCACCACGATCGGGGAATTGGAAGGAAAACATTCAGTACTTC.

In its sample, this clone was seen once. This chain links TRBV11-2 with TRBJ1-1; D not certain. From germline, CDR1 is SGHAT and CDR2 FQNNGV. Trimming removed 3 bases at V and 11 bases at J, with 13 bases between. CDR3 length: 12 residues. CDR3 sequence reads: CASSFLDFLAFF. In DNA form, the CDR3 reads TGTGCCAGCAGCTTTCTCGACTTCTTGGCTTTCTTT.

This clone was counted only a few times. This sequence joins TRBV5-1 and TRBJ2-3, with D possibly matching TRBD1 (5 bases). V lost 4 bases and J lost 4, with 10 bases in between. This CDR3 has 13 amino acids. Germline V lookup: CDR1 SGHRS, CDR2 YFSETQ. The CDR3, as DNA: TGCGCCAGCAGCCTGGGGCCGTCAGATACGCAGTATTTT. Translation gives CASSLGPSDTQYF. The full variable domain, completed using reference TRBV5-1 and TRBJ2-3, is KAGVTQTPRYLIKTRGQQVTLSCSPISGHRSVSWYQQTPGQGLQFLFEYFSETQRNKGNFPGRFSGRQFSNSRSEMNVSTLELGDSALYLCASSLGPSDTQYFGPGTRLTVL.

CDR3 region: CASSEFPRTGGIGNEQFF. The CDR3 DNA is TGTGCCAGCAGTGAATTCCCCCGGACAGGGGGGATAGGCAATGAGCAGTTCTTC. This chain joins TRBV25-1 and TRBJ2-1; TRBD1 matches at 10 bases. The J segment lost 6 bases and the V segment lost 1 base, leaving 12 bases of the junction unmatched. The CDR3 is 18 residues long. CDR1 is MGHDK, CDR2 SYGVNS, per germline.